This T cell receptor beta chain is drawn from a study of blood T cells in healthy people across ages. This CDR3 is built from 14 residues. Germline V gives CDR1 SGHTA, CDR2 FQGNSA. The V gene lost 1 base and the J gene lost 2 bases, with 8 bases spanning the gap. The authors ran a second PCR of roughly 6 to 12 cycles using a sample-barcoded 5' primer and a J-beta primer mix. Each CDR3 protein gets one entry after TCRdb re-called the 5' RACE reads with MiXCR. The table includes some 710,000 distinct CDR3 sequences, 22% detected once. This clonotype occurred many times. The chain recombines TRBV7-2 with TRBJ1-2; D remains ambiguous. This TCR derives from a man between 65 and 85 years old in good health. The sequenced material came from blood. CDR3 amino acids: CASSLVSGNYGYTF. DNA for the CDR3: TGTGCCAGCAGCTTAGTGTCAGGAAACTATGGCTACACCTTC.